A selection of T cell receptor beta chains follows, all from one sample in a study of cytomegalovirus exposure and HLA in healthy donors. Profiling relied on immunoSEQ multiplex PCR, and the TCRdb table lists in-frame clones only, not all of them. The sample contains around 260,000 clones, less than 95% of which appear only once. Sequenced: PBMCs. The source is a woman in her 30s in good health and CMV-seronegative. The CDR3 runs from the conserved cysteine through the conserved F or W.

J	V	CDR3
TRBJ1-5	TRBV28	CASRRTGDQPQHF
TRBJ2-3	TRBV7-2	CASSLGGLAGGLSDTQYF
TRBJ1-2	TRBV25-1	CASSGRDSLNYGYTF
TRBJ2-6	TRBV5-5	CASSLATGGSGANVLTF
TRBJ1-1	TRBV29-1	CSVELPDRGTGEAFF
TRBJ2-7	TRBV5-1	CASSPGRDSSYEQYF
TRBJ2-2	TRBV28	CASSLGGINTGELFF
TRBJ1-2	TRBV27	CASSSSNKYGYTF
TRBJ2-1	TRBV28	CASSTHGGSNEQFF
TRBJ2-2	TRBV6-6	CASTISTGVNTGELFF
TRBJ2-3	TRBV11-2	CASSRDLTDTQYF
TRBJ2-1	TRBV12-5	CASGLVPDSKLTFAPGLAVFEQFF
TRBJ2-3	TRBV7-3	CASSWTGFTDTQYF
TRBJ2-7	TRBV9	CASSVAGDTYEQYF
TRBJ2-7	TRBV28	CASSLDGYEQYF
TRBJ2-1	TRBV5-1	CASSSSPSGQGFYEQFF
TRBJ1-5	TRBV6-1	CASRRTGGNQPQHF
TRBJ1-3	TRBV5-6	CASSLYLAGVGNTIYF
TRBJ1-4	TRBV6-5	CASSYSKVGTEKLFF
TRBJ1-2	TRBV28	CASSSGTGDYLSYTF
TRBJ2-7	TRBV4-3	CASSLDSGTGRYEQYF
TRBJ2-2	TRBV5-8	CASSPGTGDTGELFF
TRBJ2-3	TRBV7-2	CASSLGGPGLARTDTQYF
TRBJ1-1	TRBV28	CASSLFGEAFF
TRBJ2-7	TRBV5-6	CASSSRQGATTYEQYF
TRBJ2-2	TRBV6-4	CASKGTGDTGELFF
TRBJ2-3	TRBV30	CAWGPNRGPDTDTQYF
TRBJ2-3	TRBV7-2	CASSLTGGVTDTQYF
TRBJ1-5	TRBV11-3	CASSCPGTSRGDSNQPQHF
TRBJ1-1	TRBV18	CASSRTEGNTEAFF
TRBJ1-1	TRBV7-3	CASSLGVGGNTEAFF
TRBJ2-7	TRBV2	CASSYSRGDEQYF
TRBJ2-3	TRBV7-8	CASSLAPSTDTQYF
TRBJ2-1	TRBV4-1	CASSPRQGNEQFF
TRBJ2-2	TRBV9	CASSVRDGNTGELFF
TRBJ2-7	TRBV5-5	CASSPPLDPGGTPYEQYF
TRBJ2-5	TRBV12-2	CASRLVTGETQYF
TRBJ1-3	TRBV5-1	CASSLSGGNTIYF
TRBJ2-7	TRBV9	CASSVSGSLAYEQYF
TRBJ2-7	TRBV5-1	CASSLVDLDEQYF
TRBJ2-5	TRBV9	CASSVYGTGYGQETQYF
TRBJ2-7	TRBV28	CASSRTSGTYEQYF
TRBJ2-7	TRBV6-5	CASSPGGGRYEQYF
TRBJ2-1	TRBV10-3	CAISESSDEQFF
TRBJ2-5	TRBV11-3	CASSARLGQETQYF
TRBJ2-5	TRBV5-1	CASSRTGQAQETQYF
TRBJ2-5	TRBV7-8	CASSFSAGTSETQYF
TRBJ2-7	TRBV2	CASRAGTGFYEQYF
TRBJ1-4	TRBV28	CASNQLSWEKLFF
TRBJ2-2	TRBV6-1	CATGNRDIAGELFF
TRBJ2-7	TRBV29-1	CSVFARGEQYF
TRBJ2-7	TRBV7-9	CASRGIGGAGYEQYF
TRBJ2-3	TRBV19	CASSPGGSGARTDTQYF